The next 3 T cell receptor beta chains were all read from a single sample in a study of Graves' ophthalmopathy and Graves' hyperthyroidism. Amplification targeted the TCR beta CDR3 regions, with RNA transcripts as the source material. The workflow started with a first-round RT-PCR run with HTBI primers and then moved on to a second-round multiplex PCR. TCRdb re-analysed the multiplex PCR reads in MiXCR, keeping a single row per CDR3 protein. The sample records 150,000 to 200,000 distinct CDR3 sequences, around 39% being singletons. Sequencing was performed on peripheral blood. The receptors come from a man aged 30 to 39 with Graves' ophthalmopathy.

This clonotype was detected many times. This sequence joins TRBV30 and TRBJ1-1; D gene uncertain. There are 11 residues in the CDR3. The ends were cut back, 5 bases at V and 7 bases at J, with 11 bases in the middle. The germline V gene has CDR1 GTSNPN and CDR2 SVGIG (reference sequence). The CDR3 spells CAWGRGSEAFF. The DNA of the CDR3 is TGTGCCTGGGGGCGCGGTAGTGAAGCTTTCTTT. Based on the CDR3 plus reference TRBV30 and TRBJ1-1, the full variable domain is SQTIHQWPATLVQPVGSPLSLECTVEGTSNPNLYWYRQAAGRGLQLLFYSVGIGQISSEVPQNLSASRPQDRQFILSSKKLLLSDSGFYLCAWGRGSEAFFGQGTRLTVV.

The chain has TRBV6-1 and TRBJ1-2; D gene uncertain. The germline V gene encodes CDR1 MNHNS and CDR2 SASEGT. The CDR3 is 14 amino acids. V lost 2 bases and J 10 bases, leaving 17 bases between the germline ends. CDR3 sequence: CASSENLVKAHYTF. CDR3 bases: TGTGCCAGCAGTGAAAACCTCGTTAAGGCTCACTACACCTTC.

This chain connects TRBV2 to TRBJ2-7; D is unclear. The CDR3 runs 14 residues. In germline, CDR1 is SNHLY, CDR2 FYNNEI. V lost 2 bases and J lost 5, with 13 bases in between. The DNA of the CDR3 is TGTGCCAGCAGTGAAAGGTCCCAGTCCCACGAGCAGTACTTC. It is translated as CASSERSQSHEQYF. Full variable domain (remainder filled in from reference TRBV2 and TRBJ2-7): EPEVTQTPSHQVTQMGQEVILRCVPISNHLYFYWYRQILGQKVEFLVSFYNNEISEKSEIFDDQFSVERPDGSNFTLKIRSTKLEDSAMYFCASSERSQSHEQYFGPGTRLTVT.